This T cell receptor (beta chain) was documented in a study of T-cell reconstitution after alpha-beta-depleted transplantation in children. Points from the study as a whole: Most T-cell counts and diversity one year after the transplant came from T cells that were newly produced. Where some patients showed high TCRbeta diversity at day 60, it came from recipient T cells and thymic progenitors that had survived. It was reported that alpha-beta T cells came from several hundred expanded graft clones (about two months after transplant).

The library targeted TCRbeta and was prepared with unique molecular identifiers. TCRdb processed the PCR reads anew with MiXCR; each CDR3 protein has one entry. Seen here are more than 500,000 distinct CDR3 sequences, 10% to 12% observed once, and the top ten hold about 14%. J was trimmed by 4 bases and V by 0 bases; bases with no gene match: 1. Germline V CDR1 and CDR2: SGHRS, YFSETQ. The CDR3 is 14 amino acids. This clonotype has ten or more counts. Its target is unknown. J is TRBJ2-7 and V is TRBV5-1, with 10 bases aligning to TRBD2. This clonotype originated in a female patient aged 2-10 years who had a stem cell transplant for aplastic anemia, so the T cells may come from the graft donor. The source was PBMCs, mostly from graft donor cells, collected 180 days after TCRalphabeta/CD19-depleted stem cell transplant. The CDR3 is CASSLASGSYEQYF. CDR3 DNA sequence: TGCGCCAGCAGCTTGGCTAGCGGGAGTTACGAGCAGTACTTC.